The subject of this entry is one TCR beta chain. No cognate antigen has been identified for it. The input lacks base qualities; no much larger clone sits a single base away. The High Capacity cDNA Reverse Transcription Kit was used to reverse transcribe all of the isolated RNA, meaning that expressed TCRB transcripts were what got sequenced. Deep immunoSEQ sequencing was performed on naive, central memory and regulatory T cell samples, with an average of around 3.4 million total reads per sample. After sorted cells were lysed in RLT buffer, RNA was extracted with DNase-treated RNeasy Micro or Mini kits, with the choice depending on cell number. To prevent cross-contamination, each cell subset was processed individually, whereas patient and healthy donor samples were processed jointly. TCRB sequences were amplified from cDNA with the immunoSEQ multiplex PCR, producing 87-bp fragments spanning the CDR3 region. Sequencing of the amplicons was performed on the Illumina HiSeq platform. Turning to the authors' computational methods: PCR bias was corrected computationally using synthetic template baselines, and reads within Hamming distance 2 were collapsed, with unmergeable singletons discarded. Reads were aligned to IMGT to assign V, D and J genes, CDR3 length, and insertions or deletions at six rearrangement sites. Within each subset, clonotype counts were normalized to sorted cell number, after which true diversity and Gini coefficients were computed with the tcR R package. The overlap coefficient, calculated on TCRB nucleotide sequences, was used to measure repertoire sharing. Out-of-frame TCRB sequences from naive cells were analyzed as a proxy for the pre-selection repertoire. Imported from immuneACCESS, the table was reduced by TCRdb to in-frame sequences with V and J called. These copies leave out some clones; in studies compared against another copy, an unresolved V gene accounts for under half, and the cause of the remainder is not known. The DNA was the basis for D and trimming; V, J and clone size are from that table. The sample table contains about 620,000 clones; only one count was recorded for about a sixth of them. About 0.097% of the sample lies in the top ten.

This entry is derived from a study of beta chain features in type 1 diabetes (dated by TCRdb to about 2018). The study in broad terms: Patients and healthy donors did not differ in mean age, gender distribution, total cell number or subset yield. In the study, TCRB repertoires of sorted circulating CD4+ T cell subsets from recently diagnosed type 1 diabetes patients were compared with those of matched healthy donors. Regulatory and stem cell-like memory subsets were isolated from only 8 patients and roughly eight healthy donors, whereas naive and central memory subsets came from all 30 or so donors. Across all samples, roughly 110,000,000 sorted cells were examined, and cell number per subset correlated strongly with RNA yield. Study-wide findings and limitations: Because small numbers of individuals were included in the HLA sub-analyses, any influence of HLA type on TCRB rearrangement was left unresolved. Naive, central memory and regulatory TCRB repertoires appeared to be more alike among patients than among healthy donors. PCR might favor shorter templates, but patient and control samples were amplified and corrected together, so any skew would affect both groups equally. At VDJ recombination sites, type 1 diabetes patients had fewer insertions and more deleted nucleotides, which implies abnormalities in thymic rearrangement. Because cDNA was sequenced instead of genomic DNA, activated cells with high expression could be over-represented, although the groups did not differ in activation or CD3 levels. Type 1 diabetes patients showed a moderate but significant shortening of TCRB CDR3 length in all four CD4+ subsets.

Each donor gave one peripheral blood draw, roughly 120 mL on average, collected into heparinised tubes. Naive, central memory, regulatory and stem cell-like memory CD4+ T cells were sorted on a BD FACSAria II using a panel including CD45RO, CCR7, CD25, CD127, CD95 and CD27. All sorted populations exceeded 98% purity. PBMCs were separated immediately by Lymphoprep density gradient centrifugation and were stained directly, without being cultured. Samples were stained and sorted in pairs, with one healthy donor and one patient per experiment, so that batch effects were minimized. The V and J ends are trimmed by 4 bases and 4 bases, leaving 16 bases between them. The germline V gene encodes CDR1 SQVTM and CDR2 ANQGSEA. The CDR3 measures 14 amino acids from cysteine to phenylalanine. The sequence is cut down to CDR3 DNA, 42 bases in frame from base 1.

Here the chain combines TRBV29-1 and TRBJ1-2; no confident D gene assignment can be made. This receptor was taken from a man aged 18 to 30 in good health. The source material was naive CD4+ T cells from blood. The cell subset or site label here, explained by the study, means: true naive CD4+ T cells. The nucleotides read TGCAGCGTTGCCCCCCGCCTAGGGAGCTATGGCTACACCTTC. Translated, it reads CSVAPRLGSYGYTF.